The clone carrying this T cell receptor (beta chain) was observed a few times. This specimen comes from a study of blood T cell repertoires in COVID-19. Clones were sequenced by immunoSEQ multiplex PCR, and TCRdb holds only the in-frame ones, with some missing. The profile shows under 400,000 clones, about nine tenths of them singletons. Per the germline V gene, CDR1 is PRHDT and CDR2 is FYEKMQ (reference sequence). This CDR3 is built from 15 residues. J was trimmed by 4 bases and V by 3 bases; bases with no gene match: 6. The sequencing input was peripheral blood. The sequence came from a woman younger than 45 with COVID-19, enrolled during active disease. The chain uses TRBV13 and TRBJ2-3; 8 nucleotides line up with TRBD2. CDR3 DNA sequence: TGTGCCAGCAGCTTCCGGGGGGGTGAGGCAGATACGCAGTATTTT. Protein: CASSFRGGEADTQYF.